This entry lists 27 T cell receptor beta chains sequenced from one sample in a study of T cells in localized non-small cell lung cancer. Libraries were prepared by immunoSEQ multiplex PCR; TCRdb keeps only in-frame clonotypes and omits some of them. The sample lists around 78,000 clones; more than 70% were seen once. Specimen: peripheral blood, collected before any cancer treatment. The source of these receptors is a female donor older than 55 with stage I lung adenocarcinoma.

The chain carries TRBV12-5 and TRBJ2-7; D remains ambiguous. Looked up from germline, CDR1 is LGHNT and CDR2 is FRNRAP. The length of the CDR3 is 15 residues. Trimming removed 6 bases from V and 0 bases from J, with 15 bases in between. The CDR3, as DNA: TGTGCTAGTGGCTCTTATGTCTCGGGCTCCTACGAGCAGTACTTC. It specifies CASGSYVSGSYEQYF.

V gene TRBV27 combines with J gene TRBJ1-6; 10 bases line up with TRBD1. CDR1 and CDR2 (germline): MNHEY, SMNVEV (reference sequence). CDR3 size: 16 residues. Losses at the gene ends were 3 bases for V and 6 bases for J; bases not matched to a gene: 5. The CDR3, as DNA: TGTGCCAGCAGTTTTCTCCGACAGGGGGCTAATTCACCCCTCCACTTT. It encodes CASSFLRQGANSPLHF.

The chain is built from TRBV7-3 and TRBJ2-3, with 7 bases aligning to TRBD1. The germline gives CDR1 SGHTA, CDR2 FQGTGA. Trimming took 5 bases from V and 0 from J; bases not matched to a gene: 2. CDR3 length: 14 residues. CDR3 region: CASSPQGSTDTQYF. As DNA, the CDR3 is TGTGCCAGCAGCCCACAGGGGAGCACAGATACGCAGTATTTT.

This clone was observed a handful of times. This chain connects TRBV9 to TRBJ2-7; 10 positions match TRBD2. The CDR3 runs 14 residues. Germline CDR1 is SGDLS and CDR2 is YYNGEE. J lost 2 bases, V lost 4 bases, and 3 bases had no gene match. The CDR3 DNA sequence: TGTGCCAGCAGCCCAACTAGCGGGGCCTACGAGCAGTACTTC. Residues: CASSPTSGAYEQYF.

The genes are TRBV4-3 and TRBJ1-5; D is unresolved. The germline CDR1 and CDR2 sequences are LGHNA and YSLEER. This CDR3 contains 14 residues. Deletions cut 0 bases from V and 5 bases from J, with 8 bases between. The CDR3 reads CASSQEARDQPQHF. The CDR3 DNA reads TGCGCCAGCAGCCAAGAAGCTCGTGATCAGCCCCAGCATTTT.

The rearrangement links TRBV5-4 to TRBJ1-3, with no clear D. Trimming removed 2 bases at V and 4 bases at J, with 7 bases between. Germline V gives CDR1 SGHNT, CDR2 YYREEE (reference sequence). The length of the CDR3 is 13 residues. CDR3 protein: CASSLRAGNTIYF. The CDR3 DNA sequence: TGTGCCAGCAGCTTAAGAGCCGGAAACACCATATATTTT.

This clone appeared once. The chain couples TRBV2 to TRBJ1-5; possibly TRBD1 for D (5 bases). The CDR3 extends over 15 amino acids. CDR1 and CDR2 from the germline V gene are SNHLY and FYNNEI. Deletions cut 3 bases from V and 6 bases from J, with 15 bases between. The CDR3 DNA reads as TGTGCCAGCAGTGAGATCAGGGTGCGAGGTCAGCCCCAGCATTTT. It yields the protein CASSEIRVRGQPQHF.

V and J are TRBV30 and TRBJ2-5; D is ambiguous. Trimming stripped 3 bases from V and 4 bases from J, with 18 bases between. Per the germline V gene, CDR1 is GTSNPN and CDR2 is SVGIG (reference sequence). This CDR3 is built from 15 residues. The CDR3 region is CAWSKRANLGETQYF. In nucleotides, the CDR3 is TGTGCCTGGAGCAAACGGGCAAACCTTGGAGAGACCCAGTACTTC.

Concerning this clone: Other DNA sequences in this specimen translate into the identical CDR3. This chain connects TRBV6-5 to TRBJ1-4; no clear D. This CDR3 has 11 amino acids. Trimming stripped 5 bases from V and 4 bases from J, with 2 bases between. Germline V lookup: CDR1 MNHEY, CDR2 SVGAGI. CDR3 protein: CASSSNEKLFF. The DNA for the CDR3 is TGTGCCAGCAGTAGTAATGAAAAACTGTTTTTT.

This clone was seen at least ten times. The J gene is TRBJ1-2, the V gene TRBV11-1, with 10 bases identical to TRBD1. Germline V lookup: CDR1 SGHAT, CDR2 FQDESV (reference sequence). The CDR3 contains 13 residues. Germline trimming cut 5 bases from V and 7 bases from J; bases unmatched to any gene: 4. The DNA for the CDR3 is TGTGCCAGCAGCGGCCGGGACAGGGGTGGCTACACCTTC. This translates into CASSGRDRGGYTF. Full variable domain (rest looked up from reference TRBV11-1 and TRBJ1-2): EAEVAQSPRYKITEKSQAVAFWCDPISGHATLYWYRQILGQGPELLVQFQDESVVDDSQLPKDRFSAERLKGVDSTLKIQPAELGDSAMYLCASSGRDRGGYTFGSGTRLTVV.

The chain combines TRBV6-6 with TRBJ1-2; D gene unclear. The CDR3 runs 14 residues. Trimming removed 5 bases from V and 2 bases from J, with 12 bases in between. CDR1 and CDR2 from the germline V gene are MNHNY and SVGAGI (reference sequence). CDR3 sequence reads: CASSPVQANYGYTF. The CDR3 DNA is TGTGCCAGCAGTCCCGTCCAGGCAAACTATGGCTACACCTTC.

The rearrangement links TRBV6-6 to TRBJ1-4, with unresolved D. Per the germline V gene, CDR1 is MNHNY and CDR2 is SVGAGI (reference sequence). V was shortened by 7 bases and J by 8 bases, with 20 bases between the two germline ends. This CDR3 comprises 15 residues. The CDR3 DNA reads TGTGCCAGCATCGAGAGCGGCGGTTTAAGAGAAAAACTGTTTTTT. It is translated as CASIESGGLREKLFF.

This chain uses TRBV19 with TRBJ2-1; 10 bases fit TRBD2. From germline, CDR1 is LNHDA and CDR2 SQIVND (reference sequence). There are 13 residues in the CDR3. The trim removed 3 bases at V and 10 bases at J, leaving 3 bases unmatched. The CDR3 region is CASSIRTSGEQFF. CDR3 coding DNA: TGTGCCAGTAGTATCAGGACTAGCGGCGAGCAGTTCTTC.

This sequence joins TRBV6-5 and TRBJ2-3; TRBD1 matches 7 bases. The CDR3 is made up of 16 amino acids. Germline CDR1 and CDR2: MNHEY and SVGAGI. J gave up 0 bases and V 1 base, and 4 bases lay outside the gene matches. In DNA, the CDR3 is TGTGCCAGCAGTTACTGGGGACAGTCTAGCACAGATACGCAGTATTTT. Its translation: CASSYWGQSSTDTQYF.

The genes are TRBV5-4 and TRBJ1-2, with 12 positions matching TRBD1. The V gene end was trimmed by 0 bases and the J gene end by 8 bases; junction bases not matched to a gene: 2. The CDR3 consists of 14 residues. Germline loops: CDR1 SGHNT, CDR2 YYREEE (reference sequence). The CDR3 DNA reads as TGTGCCAGCAGCTTGGCCGGGACAGGGGGCGGCTACACCTTC. This gives the protein CASSLAGTGGGYTF.

This chain uses TRBV15 with TRBJ1-2; D not certain. The CDR3 runs 13 residues. The germline gives CDR1 LNHNV, CDR2 YYDKDF (reference sequence). Trimming removed 5 bases at V and 0 bases at J, with 7 bases between. The DNA of the CDR3 is TGTGCCACCAGCCTCCCTTCTAACTATGGCTACACCTTC. Residues: CATSLPSNYGYTF.

This clone appeared once. The genes are TRBV7-7 and TRBJ1-5, with unresolved D. CDR1 and CDR2 from the germline V gene are SSHAT and FNYEAQ (reference sequence). This CDR3 has 15 amino acids. CDR3 bases: TGTGCTAGCCGGCAACAGACGTTGAGCAATCAGCCCCAGCATTTT. Translated: CASRQQTLSNQPQHF.

In this sample, this clone turned up once. The gene calls are TRBV2 and TRBJ1-5; tentatively, D is TRBD1 (5 bases). Germline V CDR1 and CDR2: SNHLY, FYNNEI. Trimming cost V 10 bases and J 8 bases, with 15 bases left between them. This CDR3 has 12 residues. Here the CDR3 DNA reads TGTGCCACCGGGACCCAGACTAAGCCCCAGCATTTT. This gives the protein CATGTQTKPQHF.

The chain combines TRBV6-1 with TRBJ2-1, with 8 bases identical to TRBD2. In germline, CDR1 is MNHNS, CDR2 SASEGT. The junction had 6 bases not matched to a gene; V was cut back by 0 bases and J by 2 bases. The CDR3 consists of 17 residues. CDR3 in amino acids: CASSEARTSGAYNEQFF. In DNA, the CDR3 is TGTGCCAGCAGTGAAGCGCGAACTAGCGGCGCCTACAATGAGCAGTTCTTC.

This clone has more than one count but fewer than ten. The chain links TRBV7-3 to TRBJ2-7, with TRBD1 matching over 9 bases. The CDR3 has 13 amino acids. V lost 5 bases, J lost 6 bases, and 5 bases stayed unmatched. Germline CDR1 is SGHTA and CDR2 is FQGTGA. CDR3 in amino acids: CASSPGTGREQYF. As DNA, the CDR3 is TGTGCCAGCAGCCCCGGGACAGGGCGCGAGCAGTACTTC.

This sequence joins TRBV7-9 and TRBJ2-1; unclear D gene. The germline gives CDR1 SEHNR, CDR2 FQNEAQ (reference sequence). With 3 bases removed from V and 6 bases from J, the gap between germline ends came to 6 bases. This CDR3 contains 12 residues. This CDR3 reads CASSFLTNEQFF. In DNA form, the CDR3 reads TGTGCCAGCAGCTTCCTGACCAATGAGCAGTTCTTC.

This clone has just a few counts. This chain connects TRBV19 to TRBJ1-5; D is unclear. The germline gives CDR1 LNHDA, CDR2 SQIVND (reference sequence). The CDR3 sequence is 15 residues long. V lost 10 bases and J 0 bases, leaving 16 bases between the germline ends. The DNA of the CDR3 is TGTGCCACCGCCAAGGACGGGTATAGCAATCAGCCCCAGCATTTT. As protein: CATAKDGYSNQPQHF.

This clone occurred a few times. The genes are TRBV27 and TRBJ1-4; no clear D gene. Per germline, CDR1 MNHEY and CDR2 SMNVEV (reference sequence). V was pared by 3 bases and J by 5 bases, with 10 bases between. The CDR3 sequence is 14 residues long. The DNA for the CDR3 is TGTGCCAGCAGTTTCGGGCAGAACAATGAAAAACTGTTTTTT. Translation gives CASSFGQNNEKLFF.

This clone appeared once. This chain links TRBV7-3 with TRBJ2-1; TRBD2 matches at 7 bases. Looked up from germline, CDR1 is SGHTA and CDR2 is FQGTGA. The ends lost 0 bases at V and 8 bases at J; junction bases unmatched: 10. This CDR3 contains 16 residues. CDR3 sequence: CASSLTPSGEVDEQFF. CDR3 DNA: TGTGCCAGCAGCTTAACGCCTAGCGGAGAGGTAGATGAGCAGTTCTTC.

Turning to this clone: A junction end diverges from the germline sequence, so it may reflect a read error. The gene calls are TRBV6-6 and TRBJ2-5; 11 positions match TRBD2. The CDR3 is 16 residues long. CDR1 is MNHNY, CDR2 SVGAGI, per germline (reference sequence). CDR3 coding DNA: TGTGCCAGCAGTTACGGGACTAGCGGTTACCAAGAGGCCCAGTACTTC. This codes for CASSYGTSGYQEAQYF.

The rearrangement links TRBV6-6 to TRBJ2-1; TRBD2 matches at 11 bases. With V trimmed by 5 bases and J by 4 bases, 7 bases remained unmatched. CDR3 length: 16 amino acids. CDR1 and CDR2 (germline): MNHNY, SVGAGI (reference sequence). DNA of the CDR3: TGTGCCAGCAGTCCCGGCCGACTAGCGGGGTACAATGAGCAGTTCTTC. Residues: CASSPGRLAGYNEQFF.

The chain joins TRBV21-1 to TRBJ2-7; the D call in the table, TRBD1, was not verified against the DNA. TRBV21-1 is given as a pseudogene. The CDR3 contains 13 residues. CDR3 DNA: TGTGCCAGCAGAAAGGGACAGGGCTACGAGCAGTACTTC. It is translated as CASRKGQGYEQYF.